The 2 T cell receptor beta chains in this list originate from one sample, sequenced in a study of early T cells in non-severe SARS-CoV-2 infection. A single record per CDR3 protein comes from TCRdb applying MiXCR to the 5' RACE reads. The table has 25,000 to 30,000 distinct CDR3 sequences, 5.3% seen once. Material: whole blood. The receptors stem from an adult who was a healthcare worker with PCR-confirmed SARS-CoV-2 infection or an uninfected control (not recorded which).

The table lists this clonotype with a few counts. This sequence joins TRBV2 and TRBJ1-1; D ambiguous. Germline V gene data show CDR1 as SNHLY and CDR2 as FYNNEI. This CDR3 spans 14 amino acids. V dropped 6 bases and J dropped 7 bases, with 18 bases sitting between them. Here the CDR3 DNA reads TGTGCCAGCAGAGAAAGGCGGGCGACGAATGAAGCTTTCTTT. Translated, it gives CASRERRATNEAFF.

Points on this clonotype: This may be a read error: a much more frequent sequence differs by one nucleotide. The gene calls are TRBV11-3 and TRBJ2-2; D uncertain. Germline CDR1 SGHNT, CDR2 YENEEA. The CDR3 loop spans 13 amino acids. The CDR3 DNA is TGTGTCAGCAGCCGTAGTGCCACCGGGGAGCTGTTTTTT. It encodes CVSSRSATGELFF.